The 2 T cell receptor beta chains listed next were all sequenced from one sample in a study of shared clonotypes between healthy human individuals. Sequencing was performed with immunoSEQ multiplex PCR; in TCRdb, only in-frame clones are kept and a portion is missing. The sample shows 1,400,000 or so clones, around 98.5% of them seen only once. The sequenced sample consisted of naive CD4+ T cells sorted from blood. Noted subset: CD45RA+ positively selected. The receptors were sampled from a man under 40 in good health.

The gene calls are TRBV19 and TRBJ1-1; D is unclear. The ends were cut back, 4 bases at V and 0 bases at J, with 18 bases in the middle. This CDR3 is built from 17 residues. The germline V gene encodes CDR1 LNHDA and CDR2 SQIVND (reference sequence). CDR3 DNA: TGTGCCAGTAGTACGAATCGGCCAGGCCAAATGAACACTGAAGCTTTCTTT. Protein: CASSTNRPGQMNTEAFF.

The chain combines TRBV2 with TRBJ2-7; D unresolved. The CDR3 spans 13 residues. Germline lookup yields CDR1 SNHLY and CDR2 FYNNEI. Between the trimmed V and J ends, which lost 2 bases and 3 bases, there was a span of 8 bases. The CDR3 here is CASSETAGYEQYF. DNA for the CDR3: TGTGCCAGCAGTGAAACTGCCGGCTACGAGCAGTACTTC.